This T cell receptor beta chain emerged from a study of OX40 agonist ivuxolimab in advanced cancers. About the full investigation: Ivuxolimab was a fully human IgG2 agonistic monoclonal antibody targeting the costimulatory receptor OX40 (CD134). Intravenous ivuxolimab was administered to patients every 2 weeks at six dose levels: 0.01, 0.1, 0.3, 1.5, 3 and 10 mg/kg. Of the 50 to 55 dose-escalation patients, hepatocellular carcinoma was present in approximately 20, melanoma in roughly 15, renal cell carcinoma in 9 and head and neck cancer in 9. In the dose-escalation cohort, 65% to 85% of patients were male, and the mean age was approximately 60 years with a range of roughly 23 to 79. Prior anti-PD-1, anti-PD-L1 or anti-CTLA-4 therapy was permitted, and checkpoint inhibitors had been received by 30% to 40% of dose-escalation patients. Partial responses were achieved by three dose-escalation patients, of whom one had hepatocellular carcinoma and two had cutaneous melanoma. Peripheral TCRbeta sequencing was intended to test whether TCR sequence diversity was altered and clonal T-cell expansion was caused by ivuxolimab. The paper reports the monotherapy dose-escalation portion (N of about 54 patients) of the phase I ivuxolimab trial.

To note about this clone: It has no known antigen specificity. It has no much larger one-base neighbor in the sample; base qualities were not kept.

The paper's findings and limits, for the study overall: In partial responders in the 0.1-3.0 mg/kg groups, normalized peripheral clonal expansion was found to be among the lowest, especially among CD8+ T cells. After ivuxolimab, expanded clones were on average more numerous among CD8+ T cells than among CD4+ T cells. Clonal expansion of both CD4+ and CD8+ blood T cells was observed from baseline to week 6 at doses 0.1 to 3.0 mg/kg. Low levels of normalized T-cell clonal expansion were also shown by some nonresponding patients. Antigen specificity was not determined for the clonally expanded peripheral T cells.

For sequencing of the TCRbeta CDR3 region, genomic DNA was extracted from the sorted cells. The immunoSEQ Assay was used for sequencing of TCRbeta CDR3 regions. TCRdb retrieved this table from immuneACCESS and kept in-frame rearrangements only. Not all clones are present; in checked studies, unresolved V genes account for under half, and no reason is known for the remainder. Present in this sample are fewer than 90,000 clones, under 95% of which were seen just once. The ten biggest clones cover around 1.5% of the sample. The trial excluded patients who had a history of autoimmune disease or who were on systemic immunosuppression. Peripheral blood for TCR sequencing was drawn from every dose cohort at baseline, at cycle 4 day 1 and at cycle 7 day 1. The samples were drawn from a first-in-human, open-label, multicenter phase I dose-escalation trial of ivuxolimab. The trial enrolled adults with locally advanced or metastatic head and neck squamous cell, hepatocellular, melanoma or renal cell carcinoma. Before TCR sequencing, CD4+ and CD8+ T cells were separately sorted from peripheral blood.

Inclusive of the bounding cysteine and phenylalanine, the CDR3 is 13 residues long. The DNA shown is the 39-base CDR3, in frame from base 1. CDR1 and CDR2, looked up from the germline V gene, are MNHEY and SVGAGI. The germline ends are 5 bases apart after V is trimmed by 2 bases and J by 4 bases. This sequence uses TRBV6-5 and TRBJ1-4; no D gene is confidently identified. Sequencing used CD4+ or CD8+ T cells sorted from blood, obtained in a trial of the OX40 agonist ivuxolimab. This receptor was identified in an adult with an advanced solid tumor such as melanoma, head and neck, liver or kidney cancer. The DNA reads TGTGCCAGCAGTTACCAGGTTAATGAAAAACTGTTTTTT. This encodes CASSYQVNEKLFF.